A selection of T cell receptor beta chains follows, all from one sample in a study of blood T cell repertoires in COVID-19. Produced via immunoSEQ multiplex PCR; TCRdb's table is partial and in-frame only. This repertoire shows about 180,000 clones, around 86% found once; its top ten account for around 9%. Sequencing was performed on PBMCs or T cells enriched from blood (not recorded which). All receptors derive from a woman aged 25 to 39 who had recovered from COVID-19. Each CDR3 is given with its conserved first and last residue. D genes are given only for firm matches. Clone size is shown for a subset of rows, as once, few, many or a class of expanded clone.

J gene,V gene,clone size,D gene,CDR3 protein,CDR3 DNA
TRBJ2-7,TRBV29-1,NA,TRBD2,CSVEDVGREGSYEQYF,TGCAGCGTTGAAGACGTAGGGCGGGAGGGCTCCTACGAGCAGTACTTC
TRBJ1-2,TRBV2,NA,TRBD1,CASRRTGNYGYTF,TGTGCCAGCAGGAGGACAGGGAACTATGGCTACACCTTC
TRBJ2-5,TRBV3-1/TRBV3-2,NA,NA,CASSQGRNSSELIRETQYF,TGTGCCAGCAGCCAAGGAAGAAACTCTTCAGAACTAATACGGGAGACCCAGTACTTC
TRBJ2-7,TRBV6-5,NA,TRBD1,CATTNPGQGFHEQYF,TGTGCCACCACAAACCCGGGACAGGGGTTCCACGAGCAGTACTTC
TRBJ2-2,TRBV2,NA,TRBD1,CASSGTGYVTGELFF,TGTGCCAGCAGTGGGACAGGGTATGTCACCGGGGAGCTGTTTTTT
TRBJ2-2,TRBV3-1/TRBV3-2,NA,NA,CASSQGPEELFF,TGTGCCAGCAGCCAGGGGCCTGAGGAGCTGTTTTTT
TRBJ2-2,TRBV7-6,few,NA,CASSQTTTGELFF,TGTGCCAGCAGCCAAACTACCACCGGGGAGCTGTTTTTT
TRBJ1-6,TRBV5-1,once,NA,CASSLAGGSNSPLHF,TGCGCCAGCAGCTTGGCGGGGGGCTCAAATTCCCCCCTCCACTTT
TRBJ2-7,TRBV6-2/TRBV6-3,NA,NA,CASSLRHGLYEQYF,TGTGCCAGCAGTTTGCGACATGGTCTCTACGAGCAGTACTTC
TRBJ1-1,TRBV27,NA,TRBD1,CASSLQGANTEAFF,TGTGCCAGCAGTTTACAGGGGGCGAACACTGAAGCTTTCTTT
TRBJ1-6,TRBV19,NA,NA,CASSIGGSPLHF,TGTGCCAGTAGTATTGGAGGTTCACCCCTCCACTTT
TRBJ1-2,TRBV5-6,NA,NA,CASSLFEGVNYGYTF,TGTGCCAGCAGCCTGTTTGAGGGGGTTAACTATGGCTACACCTTC
TRBJ2-2,TRBV3-1/TRBV3-2,NA,TRBD1,CASSQVPGGAGTGELFF,TGTGCCAGCAGCCAAGTTCCAGGGGGCGCCGGCACCGGGGAGCTGTTTTTT